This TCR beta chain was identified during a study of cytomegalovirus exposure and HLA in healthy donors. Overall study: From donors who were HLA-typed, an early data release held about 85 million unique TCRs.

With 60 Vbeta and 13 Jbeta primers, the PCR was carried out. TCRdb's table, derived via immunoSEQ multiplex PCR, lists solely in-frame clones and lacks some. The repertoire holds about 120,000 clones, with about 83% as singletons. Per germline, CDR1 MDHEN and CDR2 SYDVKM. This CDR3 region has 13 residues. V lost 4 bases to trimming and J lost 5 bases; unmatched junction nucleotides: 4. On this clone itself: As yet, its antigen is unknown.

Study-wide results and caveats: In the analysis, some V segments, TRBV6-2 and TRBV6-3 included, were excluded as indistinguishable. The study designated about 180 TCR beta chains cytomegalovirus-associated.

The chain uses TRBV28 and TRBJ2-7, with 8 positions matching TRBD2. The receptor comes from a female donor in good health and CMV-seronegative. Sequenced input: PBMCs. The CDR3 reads CASSSSGGNEQYF. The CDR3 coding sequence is TGTGCCAGCAGTTCGTCGGGGGGGAACGAGCAGTACTTC.